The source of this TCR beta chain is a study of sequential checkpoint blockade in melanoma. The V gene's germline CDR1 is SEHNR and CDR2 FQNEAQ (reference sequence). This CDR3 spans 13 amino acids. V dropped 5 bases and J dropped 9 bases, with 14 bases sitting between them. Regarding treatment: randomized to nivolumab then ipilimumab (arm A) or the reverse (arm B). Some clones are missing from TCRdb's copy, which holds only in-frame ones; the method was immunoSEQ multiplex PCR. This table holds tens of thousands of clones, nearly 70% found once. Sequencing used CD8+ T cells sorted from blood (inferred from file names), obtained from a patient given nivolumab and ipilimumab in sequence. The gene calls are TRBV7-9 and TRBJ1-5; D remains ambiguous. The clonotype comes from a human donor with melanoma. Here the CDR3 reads CASSHAMGRPQHF. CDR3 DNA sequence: TGTGCCAGCAGCCACGCTATGGGGAGGCCCCAGCATTTT. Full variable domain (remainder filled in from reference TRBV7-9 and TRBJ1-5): DTGVSQNPRHKITKRGQNVTFRCDPISEHNRLYWYRQTLGQGPEFLTYFQNEAQLEKSRLLSDRFSAERPKGSFSTLEIQRTEQGDSAMYLCASSHAMGRPQHFGDGTRLSIL.